The rows below give T cell receptor beta chains drawn from one sample of a study of T cell responses to AZD1222 COVID-19 vaccine. Some clones are missing from TCRdb's copy, which holds only in-frame ones; the method was immunoSEQ multiplex PCR. The sample shows about 49,000 clones, more than 60% of them seen only once. This material consisted of peripheral blood, taken on day 0 of AZD1222 vaccination. Receptors originate from an adult in good health. Each CDR3 is given with its conserved first and last residue. D genes are given only for firm matches. Only part of the rows carry a size: once, few, many, or a class if the clone is expanded.

v_call: TRBV5-1; d_call: NA; j_call: TRBJ1-6; clone_size: NA; cdr3_nt: TGCGCCAGCAGCTTGGGGTCTAACTCCTATAATTCACCCCTCCACTTT; cdr3_aa: CASSLGSNSYNSPLHF
v_call: TRBV29-1; d_call: NA; j_call: TRBJ2-1; clone_size: NA; cdr3_nt: TGCAGCGTGTTACTGACAGGTTCATACAATGAGCAGTTCTTC; cdr3_aa: CSVLLTGSYNEQFF
v_call: TRBV19; d_call: NA; j_call: TRBJ2-2; clone_size: NA; cdr3_nt: TGTGCCAGTATTAAGAGCAACACCGGGGAGCTGTTTTTT; cdr3_aa: CASIKSNTGELFF
v_call: TRBV11-3; d_call: NA; j_call: TRBJ2-2; clone_size: NA; cdr3_nt: TGTGCCAGCAGCGACCGTTCTTCGGGGCGGGAGCTGTTTTTT; cdr3_aa: CASSDRSSGRELFF
v_call: TRBV12-3/TRBV12-4; d_call: NA; j_call: TRBJ1-6; clone_size: NA; cdr3_nt: TGTGCCAGCAGTTCCGGACCGGCCCTCCACTTT; cdr3_aa: CASSSGPALHF
v_call: TRBV5-1; d_call: TRBD1; j_call: TRBJ2-3; clone_size: NA; cdr3_nt: TGCGCCAGCAGCAATCCAGGGGGCTCGGGCACAGATACGCAGTATTTT; cdr3_aa: CASSNPGGSGTDTQYF
v_call: TRBV4-3; d_call: TRBD1; j_call: TRBJ1-5; clone_size: NA; cdr3_nt: TGCGCCAGCAGCCAAGATAAGGGACAGCACAATCAGCCCCAGCATTTT; cdr3_aa: CASSQDKGQHNQPQHF
v_call: TRBV15; d_call: TRBD1; j_call: TRBJ1-5; clone_size: NA; cdr3_nt: TGTGCCACCAGCAGTCCGGGACAGGTGTTCAATCAGCCCCAGCATTTT; cdr3_aa: CATSSPGQVFNQPQHF
v_call: TRBV5-1; d_call: TRBD1; j_call: TRBJ1-1; clone_size: once; cdr3_nt: TGCGCCAGCACTACCGCAGGGGGGAACACTGAAGCTTTCTTT; cdr3_aa: CASTTAGGNTEAFF
v_call: TRBV12-5; d_call: NA; j_call: TRBJ1-3; clone_size: NA; cdr3_nt: TGTGCTAGTGGCCTCAGCGGGGGCTCTGGAAACACCATATATTTT; cdr3_aa: CASGLSGGSGNTIYF
v_call: TRBV6-6; d_call: NA; j_call: TRBJ1-4; clone_size: NA; cdr3_nt: TGTGCCAGCAGTTACTCTCCTCAGTCTAATGAAAAACTGTTTTTT; cdr3_aa: CASSYSPQSNEKLFF
v_call: TRBV7-2; d_call: NA; j_call: TRBJ2-1; clone_size: NA; cdr3_nt: TGTGCCAGCAGCTTATACACGGGCAATGAGCAGTTCTTC; cdr3_aa: CASSLYTGNEQFF
v_call: TRBV11-2; d_call: NA; j_call: TRBJ1-2; clone_size: NA; cdr3_nt: TGTGCCAGCAGCTTTGGGGATACGAACTATGGCTACACCTTC; cdr3_aa: CASSFGDTNYGYTF
v_call: TRBV28; d_call: NA; j_call: TRBJ2-1; clone_size: NA; cdr3_nt: TGTGCCAGCAGCCAGCGGGTTGTCAATGAGCAGTTCTTC; cdr3_aa: CASSQRVVNEQFF
v_call: TRBV5-1; d_call: NA; j_call: TRBJ2-7; clone_size: NA; cdr3_nt: TGCGCCACTTCCTCCGCCGGGACTTCCTACGAGCAGTACTTC; cdr3_aa: CATSSAGTSYEQYF
v_call: TRBV20-1; d_call: TRBD1; j_call: TRBJ1-1; clone_size: NA; cdr3_nt: TGCAGTGCTGACAGGGGACCTGAAGCTTTCTTT; cdr3_aa: CSADRGPEAFF
v_call: TRBV7-9; d_call: NA; j_call: TRBJ1-2; clone_size: NA; cdr3_nt: TGTGCCAGCAGCTTGAAAGGGGGAAGCTATGGCTACACCTTC; cdr3_aa: CASSLKGGSYGYTF
v_call: TRBV7-9; d_call: NA; j_call: TRBJ2-2; clone_size: NA; cdr3_nt: TGTGCCAGCAGCGCGGCTATCACGAACACCGGGGAGCTGTTTTTT; cdr3_aa: CASSAAITNTGELFF
v_call: TRBV20-1; d_call: NA; j_call: TRBJ1-2; clone_size: once; cdr3_nt: TGCAGTGCGGGAGGAAATGGCTACACCTTC; cdr3_aa: CSAGGNGYTF
v_call: TRBV27; d_call: NA; j_call: TRBJ1-6; clone_size: NA; cdr3_nt: TGTGCCAGCAGTTTAACAGGGACAAACTATAATTCACCCCTCCACTTT; cdr3_aa: CASSLTGTNYNSPLHF
v_call: TRBV10-1; d_call: NA; j_call: TRBJ1-6; clone_size: many; cdr3_nt: TGCGCCAGCAGTGGAGATAATTCACCCCTCCACTTT; cdr3_aa: CASSGDNSPLHF
v_call: TRBV28; d_call: NA; j_call: TRBJ2-3; clone_size: NA; cdr3_nt: TGTGCCAGCAGACCTAGGCTCACAGATACGCAGTATTTT; cdr3_aa: CASRPRLTDTQYF
v_call: TRBV6-2/TRBV6-3; d_call: TRBD1; j_call: TRBJ1-2; clone_size: NA; cdr3_nt: TGTGCCAGCAGACCTCCGGGACAGGGGCAAGGCTACACCTTC; cdr3_aa: CASRPPGQGQGYTF
v_call: TRBV5-1; d_call: TRBD2; j_call: TRBJ2-3; clone_size: NA; cdr3_nt: TGCGCCAGCAGCTTGGCCTTCACGGGAGGTTCTAGCACAGATACGCAGTATTTT; cdr3_aa: CASSLAFTGGSSTDTQYF
v_call: TRBV2; d_call: TRBD2; j_call: TRBJ2-7; clone_size: few; cdr3_nt: TGTGCCAGCAGTGGGACTAGCGGGATCCACGAGCAGTACTTC; cdr3_aa: CASSGTSGIHEQYF
v_call: TRBV5-6; d_call: NA; j_call: TRBJ1-1; clone_size: NA; cdr3_nt: TGTGCCAGCAGCTTGGAGCAGCTAAACACTGAAGCTTTCTTT; cdr3_aa: CASSLEQLNTEAFF
v_call: TRBV19; d_call: NA; j_call: TRBJ1-5; clone_size: NA; cdr3_nt: TGTGCCAGTATCCCCGCTATAGGAAGCAATCAGCCCCAGCATTTT; cdr3_aa: CASIPAIGSNQPQHF
v_call: TRBV18; d_call: NA; j_call: TRBJ2-5; clone_size: NA; cdr3_nt: TGTGCCAGCTCACTCCAAGAGACCCAGTACTTC; cdr3_aa: CASSLQETQYF
v_call: TRBV7-2; d_call: NA; j_call: TRBJ1-1; clone_size: NA; cdr3_nt: TGTGCCAGCAGCCGAAGCCTGAACACTGAAGCTTTCTTT; cdr3_aa: CASSRSLNTEAFF
v_call: TRBV2; d_call: NA; j_call: TRBJ1-3; clone_size: NA; cdr3_nt: TGTGCCAGCAGTGGGGTCAACGGGGAAGGAAACACCATATATTTT; cdr3_aa: CASSGVNGEGNTIYF
v_call: TRBV12-3/TRBV12-4; d_call: NA; j_call: TRBJ1-3; clone_size: NA; cdr3_nt: TGTGCCAGCCACATATATCTGGGAAACACCATATATTTT; cdr3_aa: CASHIYLGNTIYF
v_call: TRBV28; d_call: NA; j_call: TRBJ1-6; clone_size: NA; cdr3_nt: TGTGCCAGCAGTTTATCAGCAGTCAGGGCACCCCTCCACTTT; cdr3_aa: CASSLSAVRAPLHF
v_call: TRBV2; d_call: NA; j_call: TRBJ1-5; clone_size: once; cdr3_nt: TGTGCCAGCACTTGGACAGCCGGGCAGCCCCAGCATTTT; cdr3_aa: CASTWTAGQPQHF
v_call: TRBV28; d_call: TRBD2; j_call: TRBJ2-7; clone_size: NA; cdr3_nt: TGTGCCAGCACCACCGGCGGGGCGGGAGGCCGTTACGAGCAGTACTTC; cdr3_aa: CASTTGGAGGRYEQYF
v_call: TRBV6-1; d_call: TRBD2; j_call: TRBJ2-1; clone_size: few; cdr3_nt: TGTGCCAGCAGTGAAGCAGTACGTGCGGGAGCTGGGAATGAGCAGTTCTTC; cdr3_aa: CASSEAVRAGAGNEQFF
v_call: TRBV2; d_call: NA; j_call: TRBJ2-3; clone_size: NA; cdr3_nt: TGTGCCAGCAGTGTGGAACAGCGCGGGAATACGCAGTATTTT; cdr3_aa: CASSVEQRGNTQYF
v_call: TRBV10-1; d_call: NA; j_call: TRBJ2-1; clone_size: NA; cdr3_nt: TGCGCCAGCAGTGGGCTAAATTCCTACAATGAGCAGTTCTTC; cdr3_aa: CASSGLNSYNEQFF